The 12 T cell receptor beta chains given below trace back to one sample, sequenced in a study of metastatic and nonmetastatic thyroid tumors. MiXCR was used by TCRdb to re-call the PCR reads. The data show approximately 21,000 clones, around 20% seen once. The entire patient cohort was treatment-naive prior to thyroid surgery. The sample consisted of blood. Every receptor here comes from a female donor with papillary thyroid cancer or a benign thyroid nodule (not recorded which). Some clones in this sample may be carry-over from other donors' samples.

The chain has TRBV10-2 and TRBJ1-2, with 8 bases fitting TRBD1. V shed 5 bases and J 5 bases; nucleotides not matched to a gene: 13. In germline, CDR1 is WSHSY, CDR2 SAAADI. The CDR3 is made up of 16 amino acids. The CDR3 spells CASSSGDPGQDYGYTF. The DNA for the CDR3 is TGCGCCAGCAGTTCAGGGGACCCGGGACAGGATTATGGCTACACCTTC.

V is TRBV20-1 and J is TRBJ1-2; TRBD1 agrees at 9 bases. J lost 7 bases, V lost 7 bases, and 4 bases had no gene match. From germline, CDR1 is DFQATT and CDR2 SNEGSKA (reference sequence). This CDR3 region has 11 residues. Written as DNA, the CDR3 is TGCAGTGGGACAGGGGCCGGTGGCTACACCTTC. Amino acids: CSGTGAGGYTF.

There are many counts of this clone. The gene calls are TRBV27 and TRBJ2-3; TRBD2 matches at 10 bases. V dropped 5 bases and J dropped 1; count of bases not matched to a gene: 0. This CDR3 is built from 14 residues. Germline CDR1 is MNHEY and CDR2 is SMNVEV (reference sequence). The CDR3 here is CASSGLAGTDTQYF. DNA for the CDR3: TGTGCCAGCAGTGGACTAGCGGGCACAGATACGCAGTATTTT.

Ten or more counts support this clone. The chain links TRBV11-1 to TRBJ2-1; D is undetermined. Germline V gene sequence: CDR1 SGHAT, CDR2 FQDESV (reference sequence). V lost 5 bases to trimming and J lost 13 bases, with 21 bases between them. The CDR3 is 14 amino acids. CDR3 region: CASSPGPLTTEQFF. The DNA for the CDR3 is TGTGCCAGCAGCCCCGGCCCGTTGACGACCGAACAGTTCTTC. Variable domain in full (rest from reference TRBV11-1 and TRBJ2-1): EAEVAQSPRYKITEKSQAVAFWCDPISGHATLYWYRQILGQGPELLVQFQDESVVDDSQLPKDRFSAERLKGVDSTLKIQPAELGDSAMYLCASSPGPLTTEQFFGPGTRLTVL.

There are many counts of this clone. The chain has TRBV20-1 and TRBJ2-7; the D gene is possibly TRBD2 (6 bases). Deletions cut 3 bases from V and 3 bases from J, with 12 bases between. Germline V gene sequence: CDR1 DFQATT, CDR2 SNEGSKA (reference sequence). This CDR3 is built from 13 residues. The CDR3 region is CSASGSPFYEQYF. The DNA for the CDR3 is TGCAGTGCTAGCGGGAGCCCTTTCTACGAGCAGTACTTC.

The sample holds many counts of this clone. The J gene is TRBJ2-7, the V gene TRBV19, with D maybe TRBD1 (6 bases). Germline assignment: CDR1 LNHDA and CDR2 SQIVND (reference sequence). Trimming shortened V by 3 bases and J by 3 bases, and 21 bases separated the two germline ends. The CDR3 contains 17 residues. The CDR3 loop is CASSMRGQSTARYEQYF. CDR3 nucleotide sequence: TGTGCCAGTAGTATGAGGGGACAATCGACCGCCCGCTACGAGCAGTACTTC.

There are many counts of this clone. The chain links TRBV18 to TRBJ2-5; possible D gene TRBD1, 6 bases. Germline lookup yields CDR1 KGHSH and CDR2 LQKENI. This CDR3 region has 15 residues. V was shortened by 0 bases and J by 5 bases, with 13 bases between the two germline ends. CDR3 sequence (DNA): TGTGCCAGCTCACCACCCGGACAGAGAGCGGAGACCCAGTACTTC. Protein sequence: CASSPPGQRAETQYF.

There are many counts of this clone. A much larger clone differs by one base, so this may be a read error. The same CDR3 also results from other DNA sequences found in this sample. This chain uses TRBV7-8 with TRBJ1-4; D unclear. The CDR3 loop spans 12 amino acids. Per the germline V gene, CDR1 is SGHVS and CDR2 is FQNEAQ. The V and J ends lost 7 bases and 10 bases respectively, with 13 bases between them. The CDR3 DNA reads TGTGCCAGCACTACTGGGTCCGGAAAACTGTTTTTT. It encodes CASTTGSGKLFF.

There are many counts of this clone. Other nucleotide sequences from this sample produce the same CDR3. The V call is TRBV24-1, the J call TRBJ2-2; D is unclear. Trimming took off 3 bases at V and 4 bases at J, with 8 bases between the two ends. The CDR3 spans 14 residues. Germline values: CDR1 KGHDR, CDR2 SFDVKD. CDR3 protein: CATSDSFSTGELFF. CDR3 coding DNA: TGTGCCACCAGTGATAGCTTTAGCACCGGGGAGCTGTTTTTT.

The gene calls are TRBV10-3 and TRBJ2-1; no firm D call. Germline CDR1 is ENHRY and CDR2 is SYGVKD. This CDR3 spans 18 amino acids. V shed 0 bases and J shed 12 bases, with 27 bases lying between them. The DNA of the CDR3 is TGTGCCATCAGTGAGTCAGGGAAGAAAGTGGGGTACGACAATTGGCAGTTCTTC. Its translation is CAISESGKKVGYDNWQFF.

Many counts were recorded for this clone. The CDR3 loop reads CSAVLREKLFF. CDR3 DNA sequence: TGCAGTGCTGTCCTGAGAGAAAAACTGTTTTTT. This chain links TRBV20-1 with TRBJ1-4; the D is unclear. This CDR3 spans 11 amino acids. From germline, CDR1 is DFQATT and CDR2 SNEGSKA (reference sequence). Trimming took 5 bases from V and 8 from J, leaving 9 bases between them.

This clone was counted only a few times. The chain links TRBV10-3 to TRBJ1-2; D unclear. Germline V lookup: CDR1 ENHRY, CDR2 SYGVKD. The CDR3 extends over 13 amino acids. Trimming cost V 8 bases and J 4 bases, with 14 bases left between them. In DNA form, the CDR3 reads TGTGCCATCGGGAAGCCTAACAGCTATGGCTACACCTTC. Its protein product is CAIGKPNSYGYTF.